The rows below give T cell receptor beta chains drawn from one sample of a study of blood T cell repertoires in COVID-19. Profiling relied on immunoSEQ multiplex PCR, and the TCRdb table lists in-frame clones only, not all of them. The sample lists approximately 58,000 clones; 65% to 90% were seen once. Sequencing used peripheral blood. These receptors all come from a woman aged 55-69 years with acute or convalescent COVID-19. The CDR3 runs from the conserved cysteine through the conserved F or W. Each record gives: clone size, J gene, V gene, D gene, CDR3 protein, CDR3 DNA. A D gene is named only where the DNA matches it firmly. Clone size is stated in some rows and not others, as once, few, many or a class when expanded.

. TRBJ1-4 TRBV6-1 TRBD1 CASSDDGTANEKLFF TGTGCCAGCAGTGACGATGGGACAGCTAATGAAAAACTGTTTTTT
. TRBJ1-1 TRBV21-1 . CASSKAPRQGIGTEAFF TGTGCCAGCAGCAAAGCCCCTCGACAGGGAATTGGCACTGAAGCTTTCTTT
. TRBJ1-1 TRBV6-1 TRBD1 CASSEALPGTGYTEAFF TGTGCCAGCAGTGAAGCGCTCCCTGGGACAGGATACACTGAAGCTTTCTTT
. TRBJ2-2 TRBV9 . CASSGGSLNTGELFF TGTGCCAGCAGCGGCGGGTCGCTGAACACCGGGGAGCTGTTTTTT
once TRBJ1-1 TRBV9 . CASSVGPDGGTEAFF TGTGCCAGCAGCGTGGGACCCGACGGGGGCACTGAAGCTTTCTTT
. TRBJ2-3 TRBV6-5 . CASKGQPAPDTQYF TGTGCCAGCAAGGGGCAACCTGCCCCGGATACGCAGTATTTT
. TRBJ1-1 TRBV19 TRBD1 CASTLLQGVFFF TGTGCCAGTACTCTGCTACAGGGGGTGTTTTTCTTT
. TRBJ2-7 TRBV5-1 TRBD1 CASTDRGVYEQYF TGCGCCAGTACTGACAGGGGTGTTTACGAGCAGTACTTC
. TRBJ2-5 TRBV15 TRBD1 CATSRSGQGALETQYF TGTGCCACCAGCAGGTCTGGACAGGGGGCTCTAGAGACCCAGTACTTC
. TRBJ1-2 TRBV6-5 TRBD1 CASSREQGYYGYTF TGTGCCAGCAGTCGGGAACAGGGGTACTATGGCTACACCTTC
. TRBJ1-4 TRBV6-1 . CASSEFRSGNEKLFF TGTGCCAGCAGTGAATTTCGGTCAGGGAATGAAAAACTGTTTTTT
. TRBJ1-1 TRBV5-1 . CASSLDSGNTEAFF TGCGCCAGCAGCTTGGATAGTGGGAACACTGAAGCTTTCTTT
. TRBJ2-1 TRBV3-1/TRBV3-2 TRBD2 CASSRMIAGDNEQFF TGTGCCAGCAGCCGTATGATAGCGGGGGACAATGAGCAGTTCTTC
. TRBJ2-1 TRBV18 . CASSPHRGAWQFF TGTGCCAGCTCACCACATCGGGGAGCCTGGCAGTTCTTC
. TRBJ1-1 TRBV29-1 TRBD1 CSVAPQGAMNTEAFF TGCAGCGTCGCACCTCAGGGGGCCATGAACACTGAAGCTTTCTTT
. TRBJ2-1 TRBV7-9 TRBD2 CASSRRLLAGGTTYNEQFF TGTGCCAGCAGCCGACGATTACTAGCGGGGGGCACCACCTACAATGAGCAGTTCTTC
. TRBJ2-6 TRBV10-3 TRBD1 CAISAHRGPKLNSGANVLTF TGTGCCATCAGTGCTCACAGGGGGCCCAAACTTAACTCTGGGGCCAACGTCCTGACTTTC
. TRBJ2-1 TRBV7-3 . CASSYDGGGNEQFF TGTGCCAGCAGCTACGATGGGGGCGGCAATGAGCAGTTCTTC
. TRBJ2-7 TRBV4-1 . CASSLRASSVSGEEQYF TGCGCCAGCAGCCTAAGGGCGTCGTCGGTGTCCGGGGAGGAGCAGTACTTC
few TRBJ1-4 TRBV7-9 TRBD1 CASSLLRMGQAKANEKLFF TGTGCCAGCAGCTTACTCCGGATGGGACAGGCCAAAGCTAATGAAAAACTGTTTTTT
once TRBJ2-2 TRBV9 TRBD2 CASSASGGSNTGELFF TGTGCCAGCAGCGCTAGCGGGGGATCGAACACCGGGGAGCTGTTTTTT
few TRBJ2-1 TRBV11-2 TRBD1 CASSLVTGGIFNEQFF TGTGCCAGCAGCTTAGTAACAGGGGGTATTTTTAATGAGCAGTTCTTC
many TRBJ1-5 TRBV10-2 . CASSESQGAGGQPQHF TGCGCCAGCAGTGAGTCTCAAGGGGCGGGAGGTCAGCCCCAGCATTTT
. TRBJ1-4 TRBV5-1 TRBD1 CASSPRTGGGDEKLFF TGCGCCAGCAGCCCCAGGACAGGGGGCGGGGATGAAAAACTGTTTTTT
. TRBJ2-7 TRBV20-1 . CSASSGHEQYF TGCAGTGCTAGCTCTGGCCACGAGCAGTACTTC
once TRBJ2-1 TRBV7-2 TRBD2 CASSSGTGTSAEQFF TGTGCCAGCAGCTCGGGAACCGGGACTAGCGCTGAGCAGTTCTTC
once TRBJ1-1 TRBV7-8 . CASSLEEGRWTEAFF TGTGCCAGCAGCTTAGAAGAGGGGAGGTGGACTGAAGCTTTCTTT
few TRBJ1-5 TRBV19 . CASREGFNQPQHF TGTGCCAGTAGAGAGGGCTTCAATCAGCCCCAGCATTTT
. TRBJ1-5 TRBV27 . CASSSIASPEGGNQPQHF TGTGCCAGCAGTTCCATAGCCTCCCCGGAAGGGGGCAATCAGCCCCAGCATTTT
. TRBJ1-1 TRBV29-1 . CSVHRDTEAFF TGCAGCGTTCACAGGGACACTGAAGCTTTCTTT
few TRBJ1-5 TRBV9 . CASSVTGTSNQPQHF TGTGCCAGCAGCGTCACCGGGACATCCAATCAGCCCCAGCATTTT
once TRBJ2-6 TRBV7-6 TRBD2 CASSPLAGGANVLTF TGTGCCAGCAGTCCTCTAGCGGGAGGGGCCAACGTCCTGACTTTC
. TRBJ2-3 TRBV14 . CASSQVRPGEQYF TGTGCCAGCAGCCAAGTACGCCCGGGGGAGCAGTATTTT
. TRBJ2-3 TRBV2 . CATQPQGRVDTQYF TGTGCCACCCAACCTCAGGGAAGGGTAGATACGCAGTATTTT
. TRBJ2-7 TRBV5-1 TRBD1 CASSRMGQGAHEQYF TGCGCCAGCAGCCGGATGGGACAGGGGGCCCACGAGCAGTACTTC
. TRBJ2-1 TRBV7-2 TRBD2 CASSFTSGGYNEQFF TGTGCCAGCAGCTTTACTAGCGGGGGCTACAATGAGCAGTTCTTC
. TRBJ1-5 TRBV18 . CASSPLRGNQPQHF TGTGCCAGCTCACCACTCCGGGGCAATCAGCCCCAGCATTTT
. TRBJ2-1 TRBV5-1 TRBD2 CASSLAGLAGGRVYNEQFF TGCGCCAGCAGCTTGGCCGGGCTAGCGGGGGGCCGAGTCTACAATGAGCAGTTCTTC
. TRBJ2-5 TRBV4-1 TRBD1 CASSQAPPGQGGETQYF TGCGCCAGCAGCCAAGCGCCCCCGGGACAGGGGGGAGAGACCCAGTACTTC
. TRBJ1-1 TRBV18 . CASSSQRSRGLNTEAFF TGTGCCAGCTCAAGTCAAAGGAGCAGGGGCTTAAACACTGAAGCTTTCTTT
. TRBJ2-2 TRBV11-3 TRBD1 CASSEGGSSTGELFF TGTGCCAGCAGCGAAGGGGGCAGTAGCACCGGGGAGCTGTTTTTT
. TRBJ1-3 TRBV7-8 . CASSLDSFSGNTIYF TGTGCCAGCAGCTTGGACAGCTTCTCTGGAAACACCATATATTTT
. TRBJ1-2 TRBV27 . CASSPWDKVNYGYTF TGTGCCAGCAGTCCATGGGACAAAGTCAACTATGGCTACACCTTC
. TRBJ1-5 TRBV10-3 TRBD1 CAISGDRGGQPQHF TGTGCCATCAGTGGCGACAGGGGCGGACAGCCCCAGCATTTT
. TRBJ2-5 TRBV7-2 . CASSLFVYETQYF TGTGCCAGCAGCTTATTCGTTTATGAGACCCAGTACTTC
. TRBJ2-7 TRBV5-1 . CASSTIGQTYEQYF TGCGCCAGCAGCACAATTGGGCAGACCTACGAGCAGTACTTC
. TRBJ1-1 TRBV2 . CASSGSSNTEAFF TGTGCCAGCAGTGGGAGTAGTAACACTGAAGCTTTCTTT
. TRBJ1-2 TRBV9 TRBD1 CASSGLGTVHGYTF TGTGCCAGCAGCGGACTGGGGACAGTCCATGGCTACACCTTC
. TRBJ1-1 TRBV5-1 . CASSSQEGTEAFF TGCGCCAGCAGTTCACAGGAGGGCACTGAAGCTTTCTTT
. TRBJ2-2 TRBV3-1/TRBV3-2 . CASSPGNPGELFF TGTGCCAGCAGCCCAGGGAATCCCGGGGAGCTGTTTTTT
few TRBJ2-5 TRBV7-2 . CASSGSVRQETQYF TGTGCCAGCAGCGGTAGCGTCAGACAAGAGACCCAGTACTTC
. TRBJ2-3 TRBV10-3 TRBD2 CATSGGTSTDTQYF TGTGCCACTAGCGGGGGGACTAGCACAGATACGCAGTATTTT
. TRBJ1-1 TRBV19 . CASRRVTGGDTEAFF TGTGCCAGTAGAAGGGTCACCGGAGGGGACACTGAAGCTTTCTTT
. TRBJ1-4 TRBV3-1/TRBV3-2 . CASSQGTVNEKLFF TGTGCCAGCAGCCAAGGGACAGTTAATGAAAAACTGTTTTTT
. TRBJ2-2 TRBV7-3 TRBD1 CASSLGQGNGELFF TGTGCCAGCAGCCTCGGACAGGGCAACGGGGAGCTGTTTTTT
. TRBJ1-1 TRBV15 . CATSSRYEDTEAFF TGTGCCACCAGCAGTCGGTACGAAGACACTGAAGCTTTCTTT
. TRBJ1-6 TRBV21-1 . CASSPQTREMGTSPLHF TGTGCCAGCAGCCCACAGACCCGGGAAATGGGCACTTCACCCCTCCACTTT
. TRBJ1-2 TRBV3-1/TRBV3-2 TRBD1 CASSQDGGDRGDGYTF TGTGCCAGCAGCCAAGACGGAGGCGACAGGGGGGATGGCTACACCTTC
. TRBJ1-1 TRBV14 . CASSQREAFTEAFF TGTGCCAGCAGCCAGAGGGAGGCATTCACTGAAGCTTTCTTT
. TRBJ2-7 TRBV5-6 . CASKILSDYEQYF TGTGCCAGCAAAATTCTTAGCGACTACGAGCAGTACTTC